Following are 4 T cell receptor beta chains from one sample sequenced in a study of spatial heterogeneity in lung cancer. Study-level points and caveats: Expanded intratumoral alpha and beta TCR counts tracked tumor mutation counts.

Stated time point: sample taken at primary tumor resection. Their antigen targets remain unknown. MiXCR, applied by TCRdb to the 5' RACE reads, yields one record per CDR3 protein. The sample records over 8,500 distinct CDR3 sequences, more than 13% being singletons. The sequencing used lung tumor tissue, collected at surgery. The receptors were sampled from a male donor with early-stage non-small cell lung cancer.

This clonotype was counted at least ten times. This beta chain turned up in a library designed for alpha chains; as an off-target read, its abundance says little. The gene calls are TRBV4-2 and TRBJ2-5; 11 nucleotides line up with TRBD2. The CDR3 contains 17 residues. Per germline, CDR1 LGHNA and CDR2 YNFKEQ. J was trimmed by 3 bases and V by 4 bases; bases with no gene match: 10. This CDR3 reads CASSPVTSGTPEETQYF. The CDR3 DNA sequence: TGTGCCAGCAGCCCGGTGACTAGCGGGACCCCCGAAGAGACCCAGTACTTC.

A few counts support this clonotype. In a library made to pick up alpha chains, this beta chain is a stray read with a size that means little. The chain employs TRBV11-2 and TRBJ1-2; 11 nucleotides align to TRBD1. Unmatched junction bases numbered 6, after V lost 6 bases and J lost 0 bases. Germline CDR1 SGHAT, CDR2 FQNNGV. This CDR3 has 16 amino acids. The CDR3 coding sequence is TGTGCCAGCAGTTGGGACAGGGGGACCACTAACTATGGCTACACCTTC. This translates into CASSWDRGTTNYGYTF.

This clonotype was recorded at least ten times. This beta chain was picked up by a library intended for alpha chains and is off target, so its count carries little meaning. The V and J genes are TRBV5-1 and TRBJ1-1; no reliable D call. V lost 0 bases and J 10 bases, leaving 19 bases between the germline ends. This CDR3 spans 15 amino acids. Germline lookup yields CDR1 SGHRS and CDR2 YFSETQ. The CDR3 sequence is CASSLGSSGMERAFF. Here the CDR3 DNA reads TGCGCCAGCAGCTTGGGCTCCTCGGGAATGGAAAGAGCTTTCTTT.

This clonotype occurred many times. This beta chain is off target for a library built for alpha chains, so its abundance means little. This chain uses TRBV27 with TRBJ2-1; D is ambiguous. Germline CDR1 reads MNHEY; CDR2 reads SMNVEV (reference sequence). The CDR3 has 15 amino acids. V was clipped by 1 base and J by 9 bases, with 16 bases between them. The CDR3 protein is CASSLWATSVGEQFF. In DNA form, the CDR3 reads TGTGCCAGCAGTTTATGGGCGACAAGTGTGGGTGAGCAGTTCTTC.